Listed here is a single T cell receptor beta chain. Per the original data handling: By means of reference gene primer amplification, nucleated cell counts were estimated. Repertoires were generated with immunoSEQ multiplex PCR, while TCRdb's copy carries only in-frame clones and drops some. Clone size and the V and J calls come from that table; the DNA yielded D and trimming. The sample holds some 68,000 clones; roughly 85% are singletons and the top ten take roughly 3.1%. V was shortened by 3 bases and J by 1 base, with 10 bases between the two germline ends. The CDR3 runs 15 residues. CDR1 LNHDA and CDR2 SQIVND come from the germline V gene (reference sequence). Enrolled during active infection, Seattle patients were then followed longitudinally. This sample is drawn from a study of blood T cell repertoires in COVID-19. Overall study: Donors in the United States, Italy and Spain gave samples during acute or convalescent COVID-19. The cDNA or gDNA used as material had been derived from T cells, B-cell-depleted T cells, or PBMCs.

This chain connects TRBV19 to TRBJ2-1, with D tentatively TRBD1 (6 bases). Sequencing was carried out using peripheral blood. This TCR was recovered from a woman aged 45-60 years with COVID-19, enrolled during active disease. As DNA, the CDR3 is TGTGCCAGTAGTATGCGACAGGTGTCCTACAATGAGCAGTTCTTC. Its translation: CASSMRQVSYNEQFF.